Judged by abundance, the clone carrying this T cell receptor beta chain is medium-sized. The antigen remains unidentified. The V end lost 0 bases, the J end lost 14 bases, and 16 bases lay between the germline ends. CDR3 size: 13 residues. The germline CDR1 and CDR2 sequences are SGDLS and YYNGEE. This sample stems from a study of T-cell memory formation after mild COVID-19. Study-level information: In these data, TCR clusters were largely donor specific. Study outcomes and limitations: Clones shrinking between day 15 and 85 showed a balanced CD4/CD8 split, and those that grew later tilted toward CD4+. SARS-CoV-2 specificity was not confirmed for second-wave clones peaking on day 37.

With constant-segment primers, 5'RACE yielded cDNA libraries of TCR alpha and TCR beta that carried sample barcodes and UMIs. A single record per CDR3 protein comes from TCRdb applying MiXCR to the 5' RACE reads. The sample has just under 5,000 distinct CDR3 sequences; over 20% are singletons. The rearrangement links TRBV9 to TRBJ2-3; D not certain. The sample taken for sequencing was PBMCs or a T cell subset sorted from them (not recorded which). This receptor was taken from an adult who had mild COVID-19 (a few samples of this study predate the infection). Cell type and time point are not known. The CDR3 reads CASSVGFSGRTYF. CDR3 sequence (DNA): TGTGCCAGCAGCGTAGGTTTTAGTGGACGGACGTATTTT. Drawing the rest from reference TRBV9 and TRBJ2-3, the complete variable domain is DSGVTQTPKHLITATGQRVTLRCSPRSGDLSVYWYQQSLDQGLQFLIQYYNGEERAKGNILERFSAQQFPDLHSELNLSSLELGDSALYFCASSVGFSGRTYFGPGTRLTVL.